This T cell receptor beta chain is from a study of blood T cell repertoires in COVID-19. Clones were read by immunoSEQ multiplex PCR, and TCRdb kept only the in-frame ones, dropping some. The data hold fewer than 200,000 clones, with 82% observed a single time. The CDR3 loop spans 16 amino acids. Germline-derived CDR1 and CDR2 are LGHDT and YNNKEL (reference sequence). Trimming left V 0 bases short and J 6 bases short, with 16 bases between. The origin of this receptor is a woman aged 40 to 50 with COVID-19, enrolled during active disease. The V and J genes are TRBV3-1 (or the pseudogene TRBV3-2) and TRBJ2-3, with D tentatively TRBD2 (6 bases). Sequenced input: peripheral blood. Here the CDR3 reads CASSQDLGRSLDTQYF. The CDR3 DNA follows: TGTGCCAGCAGCCAAGATCTAGGGAGGTCGTTGGATACGCAGTATTTT.